The 11 T cell receptor beta chains presented below share a single source sample, sequenced in a study of cytomegalovirus exposure and HLA in healthy donors. The PCR was carried out with 60 Vbeta primers and 13 Jbeta primers. Sequencing was performed with immunoSEQ multiplex PCR; in TCRdb, only in-frame clones are kept and a portion is missing. The sample holds 100,000 to 150,000 clones, about 8% seen once. The sequenced material came from PBMCs. The origin of the receptors is a woman in her thirties or forties in good health and CMV-seropositive.

The rearrangement uses TRBV6-1 and TRBJ2-7, with a possible D match to TRBD1 (6 bases). Germline V gene lookup returns CDR1 MNHNS and CDR2 SASEGT. The CDR3 runs to 14 residues. Trimming pared 6 bases from V and 2 bases from J, leaving 14 bases between. In DNA form, the CDR3 reads TGTGCCAGCAGCTGGAGTGACAGGCCCTACGAGCAGTACTTC. Residues: CASSWSDRPYEQYF.

This clone was seen a few times. The CDR3 spells CATKQGAFATNEKLFF. DNA for the CDR3: TGTGCCACAAAACAGGGGGCGTTTGCAACTAATGAAAAACTGTTTTTT. The chain uses TRBV19 and TRBJ1-4; 9 nucleotides match TRBD1. The ends lost 10 bases at V and 0 bases at J; junction bases unmatched: 9. Per germline, CDR1 LNHDA and CDR2 SQIVND (reference sequence). The CDR3 has 16 amino acids.

In its sample, this clone was seen a few times. V gene TRBV5-1 combines with J gene TRBJ2-3; a possible D gene is TRBD2 (7 bases). This CDR3 spans 14 amino acids. Germline V gives CDR1 SGHRS, CDR2 YFSETQ. V was cut by 3 bases and J by 4 bases, with 12 bases left in between. The chain's CDR3 is CASSSRGGADTQYF. The CDR3 nucleotides are TGCGCCAGCAGCTCTAGGGGGGGGGCAGATACGCAGTATTTT. The full variable domain, rest sourced from reference TRBV5-1 and TRBJ2-3, is KAGVTQTPRYLIKTRGQQVTLSCSPISGHRSVSWYQQTPGQGLQFLFEYFSETQRNKGNFPGRFSGRQFSNSRSEMNVSTLELGDSALYLCASSSRGGADTQYFGPGTRLTVL.

CDR3 in DNA: TGCAGTGATTGGCGCGGCACTGAAGCTTTCTTT. It codes for CSDWRGTEAFF. The rearrangement uses TRBV20-1 and TRBJ1-1, with D unresolved. From germline, CDR1 is DFQATT and CDR2 SNEGSKA (reference sequence). This CDR3 region has 11 residues. V shed 7 bases and J shed 4 bases, with 10 bases lying between them.

The V call is TRBV25-1, the J call TRBJ1-1; D perhaps matches TRBD1 (6 bases). CDR1 and CDR2 from the germline V gene are MGHDK and SYGVNS. Trimming shortened V by 5 bases and J by 4 bases, and 17 bases separated the two germline ends. This CDR3 comprises 15 residues. The CDR3 protein is CASSLGGQIRTEAFF. The CDR3 DNA reads TGTGCCAGCAGTTTGGGCGGACAGATACGCACTGAAGCTTTCTTT.

The gene calls are TRBV15 and TRBJ2-1; TRBD1 matches 8 bases. V dropped 0 bases and J dropped 9; count of bases not matched to a gene: 7. In germline, CDR1 is LNHNV, CDR2 YYDKDF (reference sequence). The CDR3 extends over 15 amino acids. The DNA of the CDR3 is TGTGCCACCAGCAGAGACCCGGGACAGGTTTTTGAGCAGTTCTTC. Translation: CATSRDPGQVFEQFF. The full variable domain, its missing parts supplied by reference TRBV15 and TRBJ2-1, is DAMVIQNPRYQVTQFGKPVTLSCSQTLNHNVMYWYQQKSSQAPKLLFHYYDKDFNNEADTPDNFQSRRPNTSFCFLDIRSPGLGDTAMYLCATSRDPGQVFEQFFGPGTRLTVL.

On this clone: A far larger clone lies a single base away; this is likely a read error. The chain has TRBV15 and TRBJ1-1, with unresolved D. This CDR3 has 16 residues. Trimming removed 1 base at V and 4 bases at J, with 16 bases between. The germline CDR1 and CDR2 sequences are LNHNV and YYDKDF (reference sequence). The CDR3 here is CATSRVLGRRPTEAFF. DNA of the CDR3: TGTGCCACCAGCAGAGTATTAGGCAGGAGGCCCACTGAAGCTTTCTTT.

This clone was recorded a few times. The chain combines TRBV28 with TRBJ2-7, with a tentative D call TRBD2 (6 bases). There are 12 residues in the CDR3. Germline CDR1 MDHEN, CDR2 SYDVKM. The V and J ends lost 0 bases and 6 bases respectively, with 6 bases between them. The CDR3 sequence is CASSLWGGEQYF. The CDR3 nucleotides read TGTGCCAGCAGTTTATGGGGGGGCGAGCAGTACTTC.

This chain uses TRBV15 with TRBJ1-4; D ambiguous. CDR3 length: 17 residues. The V and J ends lost 0 bases and 10 bases respectively, with 21 bases between them. The germline V gene encodes CDR1 LNHNV and CDR2 YYDKDF (reference sequence). Written as DNA, the CDR3 is TGTGCCACCAGCAGAGATCCTGGGCTGCCTACGTCTGGAAAACTGTTTTTT. It encodes CATSRDPGLPTSGKLFF.

V and J are TRBV20-1 and TRBJ1-1, with D perhaps TRBD1 (5 bases). CDR1 is DFQATT and CDR2 is SNEGSKA in the germline V gene (reference sequence). This CDR3 spans 11 amino acids. V shed 6 bases and J shed 10 bases, with 15 bases lying between them. This CDR3 reads CSATGGERAFF. Here the CDR3 DNA reads TGCAGTGCAACTGGGGGGGAGCGAGCTTTCTTT.

The rearrangement links TRBV7-3 to TRBJ2-5; 10 nucleotides align to TRBD2. Germline V CDR1 and CDR2: SGHTA, FQGTGA. Trimming at V came to 1 base and at J to 3 bases, leaving 2 bases not matched to a gene. The CDR3 is 15 residues long. The CDR3 bases are TGTGCCAGCAGCTTAAATAGCGGGGGGAAAGAGACCCAGTACTTC. Encoded protein: CASSLNSGGKETQYF.